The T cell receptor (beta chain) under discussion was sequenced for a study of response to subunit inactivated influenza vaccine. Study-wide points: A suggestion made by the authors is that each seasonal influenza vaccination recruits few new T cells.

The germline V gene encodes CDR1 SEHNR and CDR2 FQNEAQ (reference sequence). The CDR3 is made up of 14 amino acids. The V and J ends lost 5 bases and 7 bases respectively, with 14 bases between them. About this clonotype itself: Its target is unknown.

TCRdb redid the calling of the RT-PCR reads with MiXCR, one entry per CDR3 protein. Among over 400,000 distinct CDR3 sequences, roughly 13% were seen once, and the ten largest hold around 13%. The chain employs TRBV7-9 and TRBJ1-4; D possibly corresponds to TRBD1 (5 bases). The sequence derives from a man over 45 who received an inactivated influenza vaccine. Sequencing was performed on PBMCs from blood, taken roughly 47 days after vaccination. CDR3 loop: CASSAQGRSEKLFF. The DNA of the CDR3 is TGTGCCAGCAGCGCCCAGGGTAGGAGTGAAAAACTGTTTTTT.